The sequence of this T cell receptor beta chain was determined in a study of blood T cell repertoires in COVID-19 (dated by TCRdb to between 2020 and 2021). At the level of the whole study: Samples covering the acute and convalescent phases of COVID-19 were provided by collaborators in the United States, Italy and Spain. The prospective study material was composed of cDNA or gDNA derived from T cells, B-cell-depleted T cells, or PBMCs. Subjects who had been exposed to COVID-19, were actively infected with it, or had recovered from it provided the deeply sampled blood TCRbeta repertoires that made up the dataset. The repertoires were released in a freely available public database intended as a resource for research on the immune response to SARS-CoV-2. The samples were drawn from the first 160 participants of the ongoing ImmuneRACE study and from over 950 subjects provided by 6 global collaborators. Nearly every sample came with metadata listing a de-identified subject ID, COVID-19 status, age in years and sex. Where available, HLA class I and class II types were taken from metadata supplied by the sample provider and were not determined by assay-based typing.

Comments on this clone: Its antigen target is currently unknown. Base quality data are lacking; no much larger clone is found one base away.

Collaborating institutions collected whole blood in K2EDTA tubes following their own protocols. For TCRbeta analysis, collaborators shipped samples in one of three forms: frozen whole blood, isolated PBMCs, or DNA extracted from either of those sample types. The immunoSEQ Assay, a bias-controlled multiplex PCR, was used to amplify TCRbeta CDR3 regions from genomic DNA. The source study handled its data this way. The number of nucleated cells in each sample was estimated by amplification of reference gene primers within the assay. Sequence reads were collapsed and filtered to measure the absolute abundance of every unique TCRbeta CDR3 rearrangement. For each sample, productive Simpson clonality was calculated as the square root of Simpson's diversity index across productive rearrangements. TCRdb re-hosts the immuneACCESS table, in-frame sequences only. Its copies lack some clones; in the studies checked, an unresolved V gene accounts for under half of them, and the cause for the rest is not known. The V and J calls and the clone size are those of that table, but D and trimming were determined from the DNA. The sample has approximately 110,000 clones on record, 69% of them singletons. The ten largest clones represent 5% to 6.5% of the sample.

CDR1 is given as SGHRS and CDR2 as YFSETQ, both from the germline V gene. Relative to germline, V is 4 bases shorter and J is 6 bases shorter, with 11 bases between their ends. The CDR3 runs 12 residues from the cysteine to the phenylalanine. Solely the CDR3 DNA is kept, with 36 bases framed from the first base. General study outcomes and caveats: The amount of clinical and demographic metadata varied by source and participant and was provided uncurated.

The rearranged chain carries TRBV5-1 and TRBJ2-7; the D region possibly corresponds to TRBD1 (6 bases align). The sample taken for sequencing was peripheral blood. This TCR was recovered from a man older than 75 with acute or convalescent COVID-19. CDR3 sequence: CASSQDSPEQYF. The DNA sequence reads TGCGCCAGCAGCCAGGACAGTCCCGAGCAGTACTTC.